This T cell receptor (beta chain) is drawn from a study of cytomegalovirus exposure and HLA in healthy donors. Study in general: The same platform as the approximately 670 first-cohort repertoires was used for the 90 to 150 validation repertoires, a later analysis reported. Findings and limits, study-wide: There were under 200 TCR beta chains listed as cytomegalovirus-associated. The classifier was said to identify cytomegalovirus status with high specificity and sensitivity.

Separation from the approximately 670-subject first cohort characterized the roughly 110-subject validation cohort, to which the donors belonged. The CDR3 is made up of 13 amino acids. Germline assignment: CDR1 SGDLS and CDR2 YYNGEE. Trimming shortened V by 4 bases and J by 6 bases, and 12 bases separated the two germline ends. Regarding this clone: What it binds is unknown.

Sequencing was performed with immunoSEQ multiplex PCR; in TCRdb, only in-frame clones are kept and a portion is missing. The sample has 82,000 or so clones, 90% to 95% seen once; the top ten hold 0.55% to 0.75%. The sample taken for sequencing was PBMCs. The rearrangement joins TRBV9 to TRBJ2-3, with D hard to call. This clonotype was obtained from a woman between 18 and 29 years old in good health and CMV-seronegative. The CDR3 DNA sequence: TGTGCCAGCAGCCCTCGACTCGTCGATACGCAGTATTTT. Translated: CASSPRLVDTQYF.